This T cell receptor beta chain emerged from a study of T cell changes during pregnancy in multiple sclerosis. Using immunoSEQ multiplex PCR, the repertoire was profiled, and TCRdb retains in-frame clones only, with some absent. The table has under 50,000 clones, 85% to 95% seen once; the top ten hold about 8%. Germline V gives CDR1 SGDLS, CDR2 YYNGEE. CDR3 length: 13 amino acids. Trimming stripped 0 bases from V and 6 bases from J, with 6 bases between. V usage is TRBV9 and J usage is TRBJ2-2; D is unclear. Sequenced material: CD8+ T cells from peripheral blood mononuclear cells, taken in the third trimester of pregnancy. The sequence was obtained from a female donor with multiple sclerosis, enrolled in a pregnancy study. Here the CDR3 reads CASSVDEAGELFF. CDR3 nucleotide sequence: TGTGCCAGCAGCGTAGATGAGGCCGGGGAGCTGTTTTTT.